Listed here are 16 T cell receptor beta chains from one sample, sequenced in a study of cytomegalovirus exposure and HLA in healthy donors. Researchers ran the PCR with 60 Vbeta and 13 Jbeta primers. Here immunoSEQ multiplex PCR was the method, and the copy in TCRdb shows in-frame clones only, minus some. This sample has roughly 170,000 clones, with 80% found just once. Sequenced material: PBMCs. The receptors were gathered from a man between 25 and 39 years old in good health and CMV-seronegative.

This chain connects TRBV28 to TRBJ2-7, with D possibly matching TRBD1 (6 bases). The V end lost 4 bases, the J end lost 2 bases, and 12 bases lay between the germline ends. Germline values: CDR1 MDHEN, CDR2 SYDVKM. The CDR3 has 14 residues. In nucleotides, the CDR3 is TGTGCCAGCAGTTCAGGGGCTCCCCCCTACGAGCAGTACTTC. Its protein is CASSSGAPPYEQYF. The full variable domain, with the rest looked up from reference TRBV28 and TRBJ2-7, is DVKVTQSSRYLVKRTGEKVFLECVQDMDHENMFWYRQDPGLGLRLIYFSYDVKMKEKGDIPEGYSVSREKKERFSLILESASTNQTSMYLCASSSGAPPYEQYFGPGTRLTVT.

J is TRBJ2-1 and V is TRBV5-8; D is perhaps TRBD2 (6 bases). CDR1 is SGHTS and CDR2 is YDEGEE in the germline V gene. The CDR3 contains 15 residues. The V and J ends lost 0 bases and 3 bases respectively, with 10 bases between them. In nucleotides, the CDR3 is TGTGCCAGCAGCTTGGTATGGGAGGTCTACAATGAGCAGTTCTTC. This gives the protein CASSLVWEVYNEQFF.

Here the CDR3 DNA reads TGTGCCAGCAGCTCTACTAGCGGGAGCGGACGACGTTACAATGAGCAGTTCTTC. This gives the protein CASSSTSGSGRRYNEQFF. The chain has TRBV7-8 and TRBJ2-1; TRBD2 matches at 11 bases. The trim removed 4 bases at V and 4 bases at J, leaving 12 bases unmatched. The CDR3 spans 18 residues. Germline values: CDR1 SGHVS, CDR2 FQNEAQ.

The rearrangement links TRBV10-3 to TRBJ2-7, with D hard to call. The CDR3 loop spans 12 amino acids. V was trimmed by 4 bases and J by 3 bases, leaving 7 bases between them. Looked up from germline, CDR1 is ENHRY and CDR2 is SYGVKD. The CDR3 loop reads CAISGTVYEQYF. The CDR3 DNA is TGTGCCATCAGTGGAACAGTCTACGAGCAGTACTTC.

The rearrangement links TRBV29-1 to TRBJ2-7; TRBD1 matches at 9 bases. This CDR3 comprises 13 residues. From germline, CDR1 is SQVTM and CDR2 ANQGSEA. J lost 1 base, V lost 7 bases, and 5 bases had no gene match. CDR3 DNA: TGCAGCGCCGCCGGACAGGGGTCCTACGAGCAGTACTTC. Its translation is CSAAGQGSYEQYF.

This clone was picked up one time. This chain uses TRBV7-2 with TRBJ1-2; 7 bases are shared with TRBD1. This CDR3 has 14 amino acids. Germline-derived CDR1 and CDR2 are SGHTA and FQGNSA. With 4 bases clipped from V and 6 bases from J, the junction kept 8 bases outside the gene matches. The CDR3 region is CASSSLDRVDGYTF. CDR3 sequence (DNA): TGTGCCAGCAGCTCGCTAGACAGGGTCGATGGCTACACCTTC.

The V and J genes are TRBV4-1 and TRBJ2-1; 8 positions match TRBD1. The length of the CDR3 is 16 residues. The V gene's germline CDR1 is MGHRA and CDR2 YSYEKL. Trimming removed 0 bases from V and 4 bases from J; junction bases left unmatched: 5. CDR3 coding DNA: TGCGCCAGCAGCCAAGATCGGCAGGGGGCGTACAATGAGCAGTTCTTC. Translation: CASSQDRQGAYNEQFF.

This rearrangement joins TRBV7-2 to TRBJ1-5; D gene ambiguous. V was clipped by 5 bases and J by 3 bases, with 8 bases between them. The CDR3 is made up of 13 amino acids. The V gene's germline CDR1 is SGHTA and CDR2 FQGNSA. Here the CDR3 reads CASSAGLNQPQHF. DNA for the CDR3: TGTGCCAGCAGCGCGGGCCTCAATCAGCCCCAGCATTTT.

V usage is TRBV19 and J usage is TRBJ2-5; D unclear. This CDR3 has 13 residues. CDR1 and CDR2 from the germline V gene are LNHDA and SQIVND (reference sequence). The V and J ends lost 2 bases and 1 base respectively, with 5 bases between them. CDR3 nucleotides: TGTGCCAGTAGTATACCCGGCCAAGAGACCCAGTACTTC. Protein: CASSIPGQETQYF.

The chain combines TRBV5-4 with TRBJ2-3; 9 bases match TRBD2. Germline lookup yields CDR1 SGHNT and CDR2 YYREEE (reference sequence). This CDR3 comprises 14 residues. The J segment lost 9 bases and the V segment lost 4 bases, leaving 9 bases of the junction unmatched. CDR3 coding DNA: TGTGCCAGCAGCCCCGGGACTAGCACTCTAACGCAGTATTTT. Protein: CASSPGTSTLTQYF.

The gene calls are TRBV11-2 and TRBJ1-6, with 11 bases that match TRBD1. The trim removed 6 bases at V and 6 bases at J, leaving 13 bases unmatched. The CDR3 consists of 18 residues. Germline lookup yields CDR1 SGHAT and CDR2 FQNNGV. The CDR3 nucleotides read TGTGCCAGCAGGCCGGACAGGGGGCCGATGTGGGCTAATTCACCCCTCCACTTT. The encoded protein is CASRPDRGPMWANSPLHF.

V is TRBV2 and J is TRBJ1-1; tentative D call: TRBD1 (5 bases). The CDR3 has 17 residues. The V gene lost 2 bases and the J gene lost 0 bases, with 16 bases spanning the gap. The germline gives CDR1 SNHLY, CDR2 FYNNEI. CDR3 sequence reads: CASSEPWFVRVNTEAFF. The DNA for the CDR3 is TGTGCCAGCAGTGAACCTTGGTTTGTCAGGGTGAACACTGAAGCTTTCTTT. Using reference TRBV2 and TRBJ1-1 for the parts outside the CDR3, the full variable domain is EPEVTQTPSHQVTQMGQEVILRCVPISNHLYFYWYRQILGQKVEFLVSFYNNEISEKSEIFDDQFSVERPDGSNFTLKIRSTKLEDSAMYFCASSEPWFVRVNTEAFFGQGTRLTVV.

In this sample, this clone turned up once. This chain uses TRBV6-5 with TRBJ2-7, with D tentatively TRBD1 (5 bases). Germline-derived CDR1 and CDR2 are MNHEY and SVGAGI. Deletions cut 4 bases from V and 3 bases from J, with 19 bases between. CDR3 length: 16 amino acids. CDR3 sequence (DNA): TGTGCCAGCAGTTGGGGTGGAGTAAAGGGGATCTACGAGCAGTACTTC. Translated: CASSWGGVKGIYEQYF.

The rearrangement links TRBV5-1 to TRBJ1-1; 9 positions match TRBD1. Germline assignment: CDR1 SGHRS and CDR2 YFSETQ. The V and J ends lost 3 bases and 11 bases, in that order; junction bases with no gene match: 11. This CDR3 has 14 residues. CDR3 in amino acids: CASSSGQGQRIAFF. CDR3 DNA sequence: TGCGCCAGCAGCTCAGGACAGGGGCAAAGGATTGCTTTCTTT.

The CDR3 bases are TGTGCCAGTAGTAATCCCCAGGGCACTGAAGCTTTCTTT. Translating it yields CASSNPQGTEAFF. J is TRBJ1-1 and V is TRBV19; possibly TRBD1 for D (5 bases). The CDR3 is made up of 13 amino acids. Germline CDR1 LNHDA, CDR2 SQIVND (reference sequence). V dropped 4 bases and J dropped 4 bases, with 10 bases sitting between them.

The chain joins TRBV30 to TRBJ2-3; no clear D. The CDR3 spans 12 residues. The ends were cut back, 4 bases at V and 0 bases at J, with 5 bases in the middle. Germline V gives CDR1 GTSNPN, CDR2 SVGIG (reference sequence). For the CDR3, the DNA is TGTGCCTGGAATCCTAGCACAGATACGCAGTATTTT. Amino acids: CAWNPSTDTQYF. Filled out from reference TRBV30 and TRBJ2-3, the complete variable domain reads SQTIHQWPATLVQPVGSPLSLECTVEGTSNPNLYWYRQAAGRGLQLLFYSVGIGQISSEVPQNLSASRPQDRQFILSSKKLLLSDSGFYLCAWNPSTDTQYFGPGTRLTVL.